The source of this T cell receptor beta chain is a study of CD4+ T cells in melanoma. The CDR3 runs to 16 residues. The germline CDR1 and CDR2 sequences are KGHSH and LQKENI. Method: immunoSEQ multiplex PCR; TCRdb's copy keeps in-frame clones and lacks some. Among 120,000 to 150,000 clones listed, around 90% were seen once. This clone was detected once. Antigen unknown. Compared with germline, one end of the junction differs, possibly owing to a read error. Notes on the study in general: In melanoma, neoantigen-specific CD4+ T cells reportedly differed in differentiation state. CD8+ T cell, macrophage and B cell function reportedly correlated with neoantigen-specific CD4+ T cells.

V gene TRBV18 combines with J gene TRBJ2-1, with TRBD2 identical over 16 bases. The TCR sequence derives from a human donor with melanoma. Here the CDR3 DNA reads TGTGCCAGCTCACCACTCGGGACTAGCGGGGGGGTCCTGTTGGTCTTC. Amino acid sequence: CASSPLGTSGGVLLVF. Supplemented by reference TRBV18 and TRBJ2-1, the full variable domain reads NAGVMQNPRHLVRRRGQEARLRCSPMKGHSHVYWYRQLPEEGLKFMVYLQKENIIDESGMPKERFSAEFPKEGPSILRIQQVVRGDSAAYFCASSPLGTSGGVLLVFGPGTRLTVL.